The 3 T cell receptor beta chains in this list originate from one sample, sequenced in a study of CD8+ T cells in alopecia areata. Extracted RNA was reverse transcribed, and the resulting cDNA served as sequencing template. The protocol was immunoSEQ multiplex PCR, while the TCRdb copy is restricted to in-frame clones and leaves out a portion. The data hold about 130,000 clones, with roughly 61% observed a single time. This specimen consisted of CD4+ T cells sorted from blood, obtained at week 0. The receptors derive from a human donor with alopecia areata.

This chain's CDR3 is CASSPGSGSNQPQHF. DNA for the CDR3: TGTGCCAGCTCCCCGGGGAGTGGTAGCAATCAGCCCCAGCATTTT. The chain carries TRBV18 and TRBJ1-5; D remains ambiguous. The CDR3 totals 15 residues. Germline V CDR1 and CDR2: KGHSH, LQKENI. V was pared by 6 bases and J by 0 bases, with 12 bases between. The entire variable domain, with the rest obtained from reference TRBV18 and TRBJ1-5, is as follows: NAGVMQNPRHLVRRRGQEARLRCSPMKGHSHVYWYRQLPEEGLKFMVYLQKENIIDESGMPKERFSAEFPKEGPSILRIQQVVRGDSAAYFCASSPGSGSNQPQHFGDGTRLSIL.

The V and J genes are TRBV7-9 and TRBJ1-2; 7 nucleotides line up with TRBD1. CDR1 and CDR2 from the germline V gene are SEHNR and FQNEAQ (reference sequence). Unmatched junction bases numbered 16, after V lost 5 bases and J lost 7 bases. The length of the CDR3 is 16 residues. CDR3 protein: CASSHNRHEGALGYTF. DNA of the CDR3: TGTGCCAGCAGCCACAACCGGCACGAGGGGGCGCTTGGCTACACCTTC.

The chain carries TRBV7-9 and TRBJ2-3; no definite D call. The CDR3 length is 12 residues. V lost 5 bases to trimming and J lost 4 bases, with 7 bases between them. Germline V gene data show CDR1 as SEHNR and CDR2 as FQNEAQ (reference sequence). CDR3 sequence reads: CASSEQSDTQYF. The CDR3 DNA follows: TGTGCCAGCAGCGAGCAGTCAGATACGCAGTATTTT. Full variable domain (missing parts from reference TRBV7-9 and TRBJ2-3): DTGVSQNPRHKITKRGQNVTFRCDPISEHNRLYWYRQTLGQGPEFLTYFQNEAQLEKSRLLSDRFSAERPKGSFSTLEIQRTEQGDSAMYLCASSEQSDTQYFGPGTRLTVL.